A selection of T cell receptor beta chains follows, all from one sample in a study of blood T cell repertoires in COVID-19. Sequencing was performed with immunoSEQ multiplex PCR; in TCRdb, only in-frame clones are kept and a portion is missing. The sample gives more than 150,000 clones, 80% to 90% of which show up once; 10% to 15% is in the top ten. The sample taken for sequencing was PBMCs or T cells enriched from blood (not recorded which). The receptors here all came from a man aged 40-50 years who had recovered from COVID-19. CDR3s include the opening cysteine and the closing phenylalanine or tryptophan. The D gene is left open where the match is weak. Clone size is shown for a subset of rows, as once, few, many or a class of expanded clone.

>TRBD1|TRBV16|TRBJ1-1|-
CASSQRTGATEAFF
TGTGCCAGCAGCCAGCGGACAGGGGCCACTGAAGCTTTCTTT
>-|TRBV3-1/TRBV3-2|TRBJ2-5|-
CASSQLGGSTFETQYF
TGTGCCAGCAGCCAACTGGGTGGGAGCACGTTCGAGACCCAGTACTTC
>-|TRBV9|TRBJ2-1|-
CASSQGPSSSYNEQFF
TGTGCCAGCAGTCAGGGCCCATCTAGCTCCTACAATGAGCAGTTCTTC
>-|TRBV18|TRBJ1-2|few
CASSPPSGDYGYTF
TGTGCCAGCTCACCACCCTCGGGTGACTATGGCTACACCTTC
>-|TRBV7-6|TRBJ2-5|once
CASSLARRAETQYF
TGTGCCAGCAGCTTAGCGCGGCGGGCAGAGACCCAGTACTTC
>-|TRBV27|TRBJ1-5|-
CASSLGQGGSQPQHF
TGTGCCAGCAGTTTAGGTCAGGGAGGAAGTCAGCCCCAGCATTTT
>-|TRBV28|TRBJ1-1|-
CASSPGALFEAFF
TGTGCCAGCAGTCCCGGAGCCCTATTTGAAGCTTTCTTT
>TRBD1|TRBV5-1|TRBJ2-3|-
CASSFFPGTGVTDTQYF
TGCGCCAGCAGCTTTTTCCCCGGGACAGGGGTCACAGATACGCAGTATTTT
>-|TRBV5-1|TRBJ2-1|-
CASSLTTGLRGNEQFF
TGCGCCAGCAGCCTTACAACAGGGCTTCGAGGCAATGAGCAGTTCTTC
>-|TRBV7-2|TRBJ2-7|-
CASSLDTSYEQYF
TGTGCCAGCAGCTTAGACACCTCCTACGAGCAGTACTTC
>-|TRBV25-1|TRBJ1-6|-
CASSERDPRNSPLHF
TGTGCCAGCAGTGAACGGGATCCCAGGAATTCACCCCTCCACTTT
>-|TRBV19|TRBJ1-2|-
CASMTQGEANYGYTF
TGTGCCAGTATGACACAGGGAGAAGCTAACTATGGCTACACCTTC
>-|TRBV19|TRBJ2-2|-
CASSITSGNTGELFF
TGTGCCAGTAGTATAACCAGCGGGAACACCGGGGAGCTGTTTTTT
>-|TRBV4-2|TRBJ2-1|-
CASSQSSDGVLSSYNEQFF
TGTGCCAGCAGCCAATCTTCCGACGGGGTCCTAAGCTCCTACAATGAGCAGTTCTTC
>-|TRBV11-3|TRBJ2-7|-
CASSLGVGQGYYEQYF
TGTGCCAGCAGCTTAGGAGTGGGTCAGGGGTACTACGAGCAGTACTTC
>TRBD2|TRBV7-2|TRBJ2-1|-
CASSFDSLALYNEQFF
TGTGCCAGCAGCTTTGATTCACTAGCGCTTTACAATGAGCAGTTCTTC
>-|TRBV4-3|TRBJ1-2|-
CASSQDRSGGLGGYTF
TGCGCCAGCAGCCAAGATAGATCCGGGGGGCTTGGTGGCTACACCTTC
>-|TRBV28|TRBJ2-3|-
CASSSPRSTDTQYF
TGTGCCAGCAGTTCCCCCCGGTCCACAGATACGCAGTATTTT